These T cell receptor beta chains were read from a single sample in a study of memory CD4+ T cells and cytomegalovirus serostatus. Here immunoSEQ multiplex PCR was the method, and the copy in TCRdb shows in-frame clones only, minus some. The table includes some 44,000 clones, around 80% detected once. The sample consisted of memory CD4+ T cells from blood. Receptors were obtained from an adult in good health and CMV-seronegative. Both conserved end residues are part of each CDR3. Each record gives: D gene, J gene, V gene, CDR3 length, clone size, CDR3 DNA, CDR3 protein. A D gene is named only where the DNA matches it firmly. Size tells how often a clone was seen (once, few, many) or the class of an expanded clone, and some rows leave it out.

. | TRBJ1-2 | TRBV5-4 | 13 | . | TGTGCCAGCAGCTTCTCAGCTTGGGATGGCTACACCTTC | CASSFSAWDGYTF
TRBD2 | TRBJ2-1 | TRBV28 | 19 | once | TGTGCCAGCAGCTCTACGGGACTAGCGGGGCCCTCCTCCTACAATGAGCAGTTCTTC | CASSSTGLAGPSSYNEQFF
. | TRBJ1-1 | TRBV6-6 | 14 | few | TGTGCCAGCAGTTACTCGATTCGGGCAGTAGAAGCTTTCTTT | CASSYSIRAVEAFF
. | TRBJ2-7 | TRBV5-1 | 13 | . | TGCGCCAGCAGCCAACAGGGTTCCTACGAGCAGTACTTC | CASSQQGSYEQYF
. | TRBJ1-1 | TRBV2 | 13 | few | TGTGCCAGCAGTGGGACCCAAGGGACTGAAGCTTTCTTT | CASSGTQGTEAFF
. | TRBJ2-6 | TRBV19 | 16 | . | TGTGCCAGTAGTCGTCAACTAATCTCTGGGGCCAACGTCCTGACTTTC | CASSRQLISGANVLTF
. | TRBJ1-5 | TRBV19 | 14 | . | TGTGCCAGTAGTAAAAACGGTTTCAATCAGCCCCAGCATTTT | CASSKNGFNQPQHF
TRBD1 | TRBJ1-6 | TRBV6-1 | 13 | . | TGTGCCAGCAGGGGGGACAGGGCAGGACCCCTCCACTTT | CASRGDRAGPLHF
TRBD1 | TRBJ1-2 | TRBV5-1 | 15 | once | TGCGCCAGCAGCTTGGAATTGGGACAGAACTATGGCTACACCTTC | CASSLELGQNYGYTF
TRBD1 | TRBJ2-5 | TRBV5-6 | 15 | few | TGTGCCAGCAGAAGTCCCGGACAGGAACAAGAGACCCAGTACTTC | CASRSPGQEQETQYF
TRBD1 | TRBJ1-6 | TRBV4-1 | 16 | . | TGCGCCAGCAGCCAAGATCCCGAGGGGGCTGGTTCACCCCTCCACTTT | CASSQDPEGAGSPLHF
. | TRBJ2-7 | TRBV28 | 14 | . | TGTGCCAGCAGCCATACGGGGGGCCGTGGCGAGCAGTACTTC | CASSHTGGRGEQYF
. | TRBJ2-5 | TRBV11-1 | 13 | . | TGTGCCAGCAGCTCAGGAGGAAGGGAGACCCAGTACTTC | CASSSGGRETQYF
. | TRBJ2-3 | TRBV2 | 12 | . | TGTGCCAGCAGAAAAATGGCAGATACGCAGTATTTT | CASRKMADTQYF
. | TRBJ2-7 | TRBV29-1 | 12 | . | TGCAGCGTTACCGAGGGGGGGGACGAGCAGTACTTC | CSVTEGGDEQYF
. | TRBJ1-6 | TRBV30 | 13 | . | TGTGCCTGGACCAAGGACCCACTTGCACCCCTCCACTTT | CAWTKDPLAPLHF
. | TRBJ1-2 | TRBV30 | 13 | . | TGTGCCTGGAGTGCCGCCCTCCAGGGATTGGAAACCTTC | CAWSAALQGLETF
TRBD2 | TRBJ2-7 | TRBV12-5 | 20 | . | TGTGCTAGTGGTTTGGCCTTGTTGGGACTAGCGGGCCAAAAGGACTACGAGCAGTACTTC | CASGLALLGLAGQKDYEQYF
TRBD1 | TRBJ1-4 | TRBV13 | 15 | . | TGTGCCAGCAGCTTCCTCGCACAGGGGGCGGAAAAACTGTTTTTT | CASSFLAQGAEKLFF
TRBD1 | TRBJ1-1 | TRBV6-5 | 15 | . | TGTGCCAGCAGTAGACGCGGGACAGGGGACACTGAAGCTTTCTTT | CASSRRGTGDTEAFF
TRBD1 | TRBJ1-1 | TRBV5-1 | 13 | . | TGCGCCAGCAGCTCAACAGGGGACACTGAAGCTTTCTTT | CASSSTGDTEAFF
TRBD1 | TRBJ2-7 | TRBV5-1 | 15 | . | TGCGCCAGCAGCTTGTGGGGACAGGGGAATGGGGAGCAGTACTTC | CASSLWGQGNGEQYF
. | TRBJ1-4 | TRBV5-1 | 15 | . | TGCGCCAGCAGCTTTATGGGGAGGAGCGATGAAAAACTGTTTTTT | CASSFMGRSDEKLFF
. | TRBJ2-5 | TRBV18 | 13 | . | TGTGCCAGCTCACTCTACCCCCAAGAGACCCAGTACTTC | CASSLYPQETQYF
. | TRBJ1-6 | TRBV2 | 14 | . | TGTGCCAGCGGGGAGTCGTCCTATAATTCACCCCTCCACTTT | CASGESSYNSPLHF
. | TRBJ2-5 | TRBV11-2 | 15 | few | TGTGCCAGCAGCCCCTCCCTACCAGAGACGGAGACCCAGTACTTC | CASSPSLPETETQYF
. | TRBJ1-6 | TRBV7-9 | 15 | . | TGTGCCAGCAGCCCAGGGAACAATTATAATTCACCCCTCCACTTT | CASSPGNNYNSPLHF
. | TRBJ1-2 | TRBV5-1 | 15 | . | TGCGCCAGCAGCTTGGATCCAGGGGCGGCCTATGGCTACACCTTC | CASSLDPGAAYGYTF
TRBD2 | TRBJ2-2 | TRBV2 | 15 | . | TGTGCCAGCAGCGGACTAGCGGGGGGCACCGGGGAGCTGTTTTTT | CASSGLAGGTGELFF
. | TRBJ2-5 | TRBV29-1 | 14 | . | TGCAGCGTTGGACAAGCAGGGCTCCAAGAGACCCAGTACTTC | CSVGQAGLQETQYF
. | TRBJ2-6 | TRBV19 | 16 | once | TGTGCCAGTAGTGATACCCGGAGATCTGGGGCCAACGTCCTGACTTTC | CASSDTRRSGANVLTF
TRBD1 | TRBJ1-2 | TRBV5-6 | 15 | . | TGTGCCAGCAGCTTGTCCGGACAGGGGGCGCTTGGCTACACCTTC | CASSLSGQGALGYTF
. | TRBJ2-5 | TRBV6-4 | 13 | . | TGTGCCAGCACAATCTTAGGCTGGGAGACCCAGTACTTC | CASTILGWETQYF
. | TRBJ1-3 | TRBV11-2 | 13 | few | TGTGCCTCAAGACGTTTGGCTGGAAACACCATATATTTT | CASRRLAGNTIYF
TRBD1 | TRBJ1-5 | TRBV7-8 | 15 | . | TGTGCCAGCAGCTTAGGACAGGGAACGAGCCAGCCCCAGCATTTT | CASSLGQGTSQPQHF
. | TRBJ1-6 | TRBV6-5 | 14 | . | TGTGCCAGCAGATTTCAGGGGCATGGTTCACCCCTCCACTTT | CASRFQGHGSPLHF
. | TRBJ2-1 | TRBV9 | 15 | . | TGTGCCAGCAGCGTAGGTCCGGGGTCCTACAATGAGCAGTTCTTC | CASSVGPGSYNEQFF
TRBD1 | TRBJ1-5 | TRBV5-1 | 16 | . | TGCGCCAGCAGCTCCCACACGGACAGGGATAACCAGCCCCAGCATTTT | CASSSHTDRDNQPQHF
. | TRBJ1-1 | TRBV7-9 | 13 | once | TGTGCCAGCAGCCTACTCGGGGGCACTGAAGCTTTCTTT | CASSLLGGTEAFF
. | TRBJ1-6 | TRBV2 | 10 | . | TGTGCCAGCCCGGAGCAGCCCCTCCACTTT | CASPEQPLHF
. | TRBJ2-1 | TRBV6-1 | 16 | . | TGTGCCAGCAGTGAAGCCCCCGTCCGCTCCTACAATGAGCAGTTCTTC | CASSEAPVRSYNEQFF
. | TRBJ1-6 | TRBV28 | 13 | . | TGTGCCAGCACGCCCAATCTGGATTCACCCCTCCACTTT | CASTPNLDSPLHF
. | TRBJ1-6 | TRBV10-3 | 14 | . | TGTGCCATCAGTGAGTACACGGGTAATTCACCCCTCCACTTT | CAISEYTGNSPLHF
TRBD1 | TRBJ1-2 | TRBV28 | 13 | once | TGTGCCAGCAGTGGAGGGACAGGCTATGGCTACACCTTC | CASSGGTGYGYTF
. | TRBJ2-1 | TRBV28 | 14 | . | TGTGCCAGCAGTTTATTCACAGACTACAATGAGCAGTTCTTC | CASSLFTDYNEQFF
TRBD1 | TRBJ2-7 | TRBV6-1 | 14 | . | TGTGCCAGCCCAGATAGGGACAGGGGGCCCGAGCAGTACTTC | CASPDRDRGPEQYF
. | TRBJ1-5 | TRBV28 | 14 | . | TGTGCCAGCAGTTTAGGGAGTGGCAATCAGCCCCAGCATTTT | CASSLGSGNQPQHF
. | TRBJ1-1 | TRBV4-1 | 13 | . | TGCGCCAGCAGCCAATCTTATAACACTGAAGCTTTCTTT | CASSQSYNTEAFF
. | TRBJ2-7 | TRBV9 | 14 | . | TGTGCCAGCAGCGCAGAGGGGAGGTTCTACGAGCAGTACTTC | CASSAEGRFYEQYF
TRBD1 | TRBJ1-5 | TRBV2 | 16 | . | TGTGCCAGCAGTCGACAGGGGAGAGACGGCAATCAGCCCCAGCATTTT | CASSRQGRDGNQPQHF
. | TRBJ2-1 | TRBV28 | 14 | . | TGTGCCAGCAGTTACCCGGGATTCCCCAATGAGCAGTTCTTC | CASSYPGFPNEQFF
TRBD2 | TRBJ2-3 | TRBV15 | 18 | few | TGTGCCACCAGTCCTACGATCCGGACTAGCGGGGGGGCTGATACGCAGTATTTT | CATSPTIRTSGGADTQYF